These 29 T cell receptor beta chains were all obtained from the same sample, sequenced in a study of regulatory T cells in long-lasting Graves disease. Library construction for TCR beta used iRepertoire HTBI primers and Arm-PCR of CDR3 regions. TCRdb re-derived calls from the multiplex PCR reads in MiXCR, one entry per CDR3 protein. The sample records hundreds of thousands of distinct CDR3 sequences, about 20% being singletons. This sample's time point: persistent/refractory GD, antithyroid drugs over 5 years with positive TRAb. Scientists built the TCR library using RNA that was extracted from PBMCs. Source: peripheral blood mononuclear cells (PBMCs), taken when the disease was refractory, from a patient treated with antithyroid drugs. The receptor set was obtained from a female donor with Graves disease.

This clonotype was recorded at least ten times. The chain combines TRBV2 with TRBJ2-1; 9 bases line up with TRBD2. J lost 7 bases, V lost 4 bases, and 8 bases had no gene match. From germline, CDR1 is SNHLY and CDR2 FYNNEI. This CDR3 region has 15 residues. CDR3 amino acids: CASSALSGSLNEQFF. CDR3 sequence (DNA): TGTGCCAGCAGTGCTCTTAGCGGGAGTCTGAATGAGCAGTTCTTC.

This clonotype was observed once. The V and J genes are TRBV2 and TRBJ2-2, with D unclear. The CDR3 totals 12 residues. In germline, CDR1 is SNHLY, CDR2 FYNNEI. V lost 1 base and J 7 bases, leaving 4 bases between the germline ends. The CDR3 DNA reads as TGTGCCAGCAGTGAAGGGATCGGGGAGCTGTTTTTT. Translation gives CASSEGIGELFF.

This clonotype was detected ten times or more. This chain uses TRBV6-2 or TRBV6-3 with TRBJ2-5, with TRBD1 matching 7 bases. The germline CDR1 and CDR2 sequences are MNHEY and SVGEGT. Trimming took 4 bases from V and 5 from J; bases not matched to a gene: 7. The CDR3 extends over 14 amino acids. The chain's CDR3 is CASSSSTGFETQYF. The CDR3, as DNA: TGTGCCAGCAGTTCCTCGACAGGGTTTGAGACCCAGTACTTC.

This clonotype has a handful of counts. This rearrangement joins TRBV9 to TRBJ2-7; possibly TRBD1 for D (5 bases). The CDR3 totals 15 residues. From germline, CDR1 is SGDLS and CDR2 YYNGEE. Trimming took off 3 bases at V and 1 base at J, with 14 bases between the two ends. The CDR3 spells CASSARGDRSYEQYF. DNA of the CDR3: TGTGCCAGCAGCGCCCGTGGAGACAGATCCTACGAGCAGTACTTC.

The V and J genes are TRBV10-3 and TRBJ1-1, with D possibly matching TRBD1 (6 bases). Deletions cut 6 bases from V and 6 bases from J, with 11 bases between. CDR1 is ENHRY and CDR2 is SYGVKD in the germline V gene. The CDR3 has 12 residues. CDR3 region: CAIREGGPEAFF. The DNA of the CDR3 is TGTGCCATCAGAGAGGGGGGACCTGAAGCTTTCTTT.

The chain couples TRBV6-1 to TRBJ2-7; no firm D call. Germline values: CDR1 MNHNS, CDR2 SASEGT. This CDR3 contains 13 residues. With 5 bases removed from V and 2 bases from J, the gap between germline ends came to 10 bases. The CDR3 protein is CASSRLTPYEQYF. The CDR3 region has the DNA TGTGCCAGCAGTCGCCTTACCCCCTACGAGCAGTACTTC.

This clonotype turned up a few times. The rearrangement links TRBV6-1 to TRBJ1-5; D may be TRBD1 (6 bases). The CDR3 contains 16 residues. Trimming pared 1 base from V and 7 bases from J, leaving 17 bases between. Germline lookup yields CDR1 MNHNS and CDR2 SASEGT. The CDR3 reads CASSEGVTGLGQPQHF. The CDR3 nucleotides are TGTGCCAGCAGTGAAGGCGTAACAGGGCTCGGGCAGCCCCAGCATTTT.

The sample holds many counts of this clonotype. CDR3 bases: TGTGCCAGCCGGGGTAGCGGGAGCTCCTACGAGCAGTACTTC. Protein: CASRGSGSSYEQYF. The V and J genes are TRBV6-1 and TRBJ2-7; 9 bases fit TRBD2. This CDR3 is built from 14 residues. Germline CDR1 is MNHNS and CDR2 is SASEGT. Germline trimming cut 8 bases from V and 0 bases from J; bases unmatched to any gene: 5.

This clonotype has just a few counts. In DNA, the CDR3 is TGTGCCAGCAGTTCGAACAGCATTTATGGCTACACCTTC. Amino acids: CASSSNSIYGYTF. The gene calls are TRBV12-3 or TRBV12-4 and TRBJ1-2; D is undetermined. The CDR3 contains 13 residues. Trimming removed 4 bases from V and 5 bases from J, with 11 bases in between.

In regard to this clonotype: A clone one base away is much larger, so this may be a read error. This rearrangement joins TRBV20-1 to TRBJ1-1; possibly TRBD1 for D (6 bases). The CDR3 is 14 residues long. CDR1 is DFQATT, CDR2 SNEGSKA, per germline (reference sequence). V lost 4 bases and J lost 1, with 13 bases in between. The CDR3 DNA reads TGCAGTGCTATTCCGACAGGTAAGAACACTGAAGCTTTCTTT. This encodes CSAIPTGKNTEAFF.

The rearrangement joins TRBV10-3 to TRBJ2-5; D ambiguous. Between the trimmed V and J ends, which lost 0 bases and 5 bases, there was a span of 10 bases. Germline assignment: CDR1 ENHRY and CDR2 SYGVKD. The CDR3 has 14 amino acids. This CDR3 is CAISESGPGETQYF. CDR3 nucleotide sequence: TGTGCCATCAGTGAGTCGGGCCCCGGGGAGACCCAGTACTTC.

Many counts were recorded for this clonotype. The V call is TRBV6-2 or TRBV6-3, the J call TRBJ2-7, with D unclear. The CDR3 extends over 14 amino acids. Germline V gene data show CDR1 as MNHEY and CDR2 as SVGEGT. The V and J ends lost 2 bases and 5 bases respectively, with 13 bases between them. The CDR3: CASSYIMRQDEQYF. CDR3 coding DNA: TGTGCCAGCAGTTACATTATGAGGCAGGACGAGCAGTACTTC.

There are a few counts of this clonotype. The chain combines TRBV18 with TRBJ1-2; 9 positions agree with TRBD1. The V gene's germline CDR1 is KGHSH and CDR2 LQKENI. The CDR3 totals 13 residues. V lost 8 bases, J lost 3 bases, and 4 bases stayed unmatched. CDR3: CASGTGGDYGYTF. The CDR3, as DNA: TGTGCCAGCGGTACAGGGGGCGACTATGGCTACACCTTC.

The J gene is TRBJ1-2, the V gene TRBV29-1, with D unclear. V was shortened by 8 bases and J by 8 bases, with 18 bases between the two germline ends. Germline V gene lookup returns CDR1 SQVTM and CDR2 ANQGSEA. CDR3 length equals 12 residues. CDR3: CSTRETSMGYTF. In DNA, the CDR3 is TGCAGCACCCGAGAGACCTCTATGGGCTACACCTTC.

There are many counts of this clonotype. V is TRBV7-2 and J is TRBJ1-1; D gene uncertain. Per the germline V gene, CDR1 is SGHTA and CDR2 is FQGNSA. This CDR3 is built from 15 residues. The V and J ends lost 4 bases and 1 base respectively, with 13 bases between them. The CDR3 sequence is CASSSITMQNTEAFF. The CDR3 DNA reads TGTGCCAGCAGCTCCATCACAATGCAGAACACTGAAGCTTTCTTT.

The V gene is TRBV11-2, the J gene TRBJ2-2, with TRBD2 matching 7 bases. The CDR3 has 15 residues. Germline CDR1 and CDR2: SGHAT and FQNNGV. V lost 5 bases and J lost 3; bases outside the gene matches: 6. The CDR3 DNA reads as TGTGCCAGCAGCGCTCGACTAGCTGACACCGGGGAGCTGTTTTTT. Protein sequence: CASSARLADTGELFF.

In DNA, the CDR3 is TGTGCCAGCAGCGAGGACCGTATCTCTGGAAACACCATATATTTT. The encoded protein is CASSEDRISGNTIYF. V gene TRBV5-5 combines with J gene TRBJ1-3; D remains unclear. Deletions cut 4 bases from V and 0 bases from J, with 11 bases between. The CDR3 contains 15 residues. Germline V gives CDR1 SGHKS, CDR2 YYEKEE (reference sequence).

At least ten counts were recorded for this clonotype. The J gene is TRBJ2-5, the V gene TRBV11-1, with D unclear. Germline V lookup: CDR1 SGHAT, CDR2 FQDESV (reference sequence). The length of the CDR3 is 14 residues. With 1 base removed from V and 5 bases from J, the gap between germline ends came to 11 bases. DNA for the CDR3: TGTGCCAGCAGCTTAGGAATACGGCAGGAGACCCAGTACTTC. Translating it yields CASSLGIRQETQYF. The entire variable domain, with the rest obtained from reference TRBV11-1 and TRBJ2-5, is as follows: EAEVAQSPRYKITEKSQAVAFWCDPISGHATLYWYRQILGQGPELLVQFQDESVVDDSQLPKDRFSAERLKGVDSTLKIQPAELGDSAMYLCASSLGIRQETQYFGPGTRLLVL.

Ten or more counts support this clonotype. The gene calls are TRBV6-1 and TRBJ1-4; no clear D gene. V dropped 3 bases and J dropped 5 bases, with 7 bases sitting between them. This CDR3 is built from 13 residues. The germline V gene encodes CDR1 MNHNS and CDR2 SASEGT. The CDR3 spells CASSDGENEKLFF. The CDR3 nucleotides are TGTGCCAGCAGTGACGGGGAGAATGAAAAACTGTTTTTT.

This clonotype was seen at least ten times. V gene TRBV3-1 combines with J gene TRBJ2-5; D remains unclear. Trimming left V 0 bases short and J 4 bases short, with 9 bases between. The CDR3 sequence is 14 residues long. CDR1 and CDR2 (germline): LGHDT, YNNKEL (reference sequence). The CDR3 nucleotides read TGTGCCAGCAGCCAAGATGGGATCCCAGAGACCCAGTACTTC. Protein sequence: CASSQDGIPETQYF.

This clonotype was observed many times. J is TRBJ2-7 and V is TRBV10-3, with 8 bases identical to TRBD1. The CDR3 covers 15 residues. The germline gives CDR1 ENHRY, CDR2 SYGVKD. The junction had 6 bases not matched to a gene; V was cut back by 3 bases and J by 2 bases. The CDR3 protein is CAISDSGTGTYEQYF. CDR3 in DNA: TGTGCCATCAGTGATTCCGGGACAGGTACCTACGAGCAGTACTTC.

The sample holds a few counts of this clonotype. The chain combines TRBV19 with TRBJ2-2; D gene ambiguous. V dropped 3 bases and J dropped 8 bases, with 13 bases sitting between them. The germline gives CDR1 LNHDA, CDR2 SQIVND (reference sequence). This CDR3 contains 14 residues. The CDR3 is CASSMVRFGGELFF. The CDR3, as DNA: TGTGCCAGTAGTATGGTCCGCTTCGGTGGGGAGCTGTTTTTT. Filled out from reference TRBV19 and TRBJ2-2, the complete variable domain reads DGGITQSPKYLFRKEGQNVTLSCEQNLNHDAMYWYRQDPGQGLRLIYYSQIVNDFQKGDIAEGYSVSREKKESFPLTVTSAQKNPTAFYLCASSMVRFGGELFFGEGSRLTVL.

The chain carries TRBV2 and TRBJ2-2; TRBD2 is a possible D gene (6 bases). The CDR3 length is 14 residues. The ends were cut back, 3 bases at V and 6 bases at J, with 11 bases in the middle. The germline V gene has CDR1 SNHLY and CDR2 FYNNEI. The CDR3 protein is CASSDRRGAGELFF. CDR3 in DNA: TGTGCCAGCAGTGACAGGCGGGGAGCCGGGGAGCTGTTTTTT.

This clonotype was counted many times. The rearrangement links TRBV6-1 to TRBJ1-1; D is ambiguous. In germline, CDR1 is MNHNS, CDR2 SASEGT. V gave up 2 bases and J gave up 4 bases, with 11 bases separating them. The length of the CDR3 is 14 residues. The CDR3 spells CASSESSGVTEAFF. CDR3 nucleotides: TGTGCCAGCAGTGAAAGTAGCGGGGTCACTGAAGCTTTCTTT.

This clonotype was seen a handful of times. V usage is TRBV28 and J usage is TRBJ2-7; 10 nucleotides match TRBD2. Trimming cost V 9 bases and J 5 bases; bases outside gene matches: 16. The CDR3 is 16 residues long. The germline V gene has CDR1 MDHEN and CDR2 SYDVKM. DNA for the CDR3: TGTGCCAGAGCTCGTGATATTCGACTAGCGGGCGACGAGCAGTACTTC. Protein product: CARARDIRLAGDEQYF.

This clonotype turned up a few times. This chain joins TRBV19 and TRBJ2-7; 8 nucleotides line up with TRBD2. Germline V gene lookup returns CDR1 LNHDA and CDR2 SQIVND (reference sequence). V trimming: 3 bases; J trimming: 2 bases; junction bases outside the gene matches: 3. This CDR3 spans 14 amino acids. CDR3 nucleotide sequence: TGTGCCAGTAGTATTCGGGAGGGACCCTACGAGCAGTACTTC. Protein product: CASSIREGPYEQYF. Full variable domain (rest looked up from reference TRBV19 and TRBJ2-7): DGGITQSPKYLFRKEGQNVTLSCEQNLNHDAMYWYRQDPGQGLRLIYYSQIVNDFQKGDIAEGYSVSREKKESFPLTVTSAQKNPTAFYLCASSIREGPYEQYFGPGTRLTVT.

There are many counts of this clonotype. This CDR3 is CSARAGGLNYGYTF. CDR3 nucleotide sequence: TGCAGTGCTAGAGCAGGGGGCCTCAACTATGGCTACACCTTC. The V and J genes are TRBV20-1 and TRBJ1-2; 8 nucleotides line up with TRBD1. The CDR3 loop spans 14 amino acids. V lost 1 base to trimming and J lost 2 bases; unmatched junction nucleotides: 3. Germline V gives CDR1 DFQATT, CDR2 SNEGSKA (reference sequence).

This CDR3 is CASTPGQYSYEQYF. DNA of the CDR3: TGTGCCAGCACCCCGGGACAGTACTCCTACGAGCAGTACTTC. The chain employs TRBV11-2 and TRBJ2-7; 7 bases fit TRBD1. V lost 7 bases to trimming and J lost 0 bases; unmatched junction nucleotides: 6. Germline V lookup: CDR1 SGHAT, CDR2 FQNNGV. This CDR3 has 14 residues.

This clonotype appeared many times. V usage is TRBV28 and J usage is TRBJ2-5; D is perhaps TRBD1 or TRBD2 (6 bases each). The CDR3 has 16 amino acids. V lost 8 bases and J 5 bases, leaving 24 bases between the germline ends. In germline, CDR1 is MDHEN, CDR2 SYDVKM. In nucleotides, the CDR3 is TGTGCCAGCGGTGGGGGGCGCGGGTTAAGTGGGGAGACCCAGTACTTC. Protein: CASGGGRGLSGETQYF.